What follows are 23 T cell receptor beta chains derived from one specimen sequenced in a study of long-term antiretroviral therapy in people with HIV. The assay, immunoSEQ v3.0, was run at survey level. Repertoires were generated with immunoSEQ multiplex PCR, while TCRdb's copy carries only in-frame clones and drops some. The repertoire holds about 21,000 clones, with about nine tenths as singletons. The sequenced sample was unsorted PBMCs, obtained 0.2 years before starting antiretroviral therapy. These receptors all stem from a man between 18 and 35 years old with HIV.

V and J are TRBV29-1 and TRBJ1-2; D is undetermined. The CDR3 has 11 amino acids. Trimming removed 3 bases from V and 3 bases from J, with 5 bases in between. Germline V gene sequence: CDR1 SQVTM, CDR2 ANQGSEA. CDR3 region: CSVDSYYGYTF. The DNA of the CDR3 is TGCAGCGTTGACAGCTACTATGGCTACACCTTC.

The CDR3 sequence is CAISPGSYEQYF. As DNA, the CDR3 is TGTGCCATCAGCCCAGGATCCTACGAGCAGTACTTC. The genes are TRBV10-3 and TRBJ2-7; no definite D call. The germline CDR1 and CDR2 sequences are ENHRY and SYGVKD. CDR3 size: 12 residues. Deletions cut 6 bases from V and 1 base from J, with 7 bases between.

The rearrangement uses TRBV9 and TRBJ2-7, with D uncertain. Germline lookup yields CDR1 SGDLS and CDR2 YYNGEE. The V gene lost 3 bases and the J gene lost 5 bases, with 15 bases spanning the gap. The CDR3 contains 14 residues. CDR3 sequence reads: CASSANPVGDEQYF. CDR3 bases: TGTGCCAGCAGCGCAAATCCCGTGGGCGACGAGCAGTACTTC. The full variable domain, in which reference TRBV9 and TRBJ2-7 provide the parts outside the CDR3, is DSGVTQTPKHLITATGQRVTLRCSPRSGDLSVYWYQQSLDQGLQFLIQYYNGEERAKGNILERFSAQQFPDLHSELNLSSLELGDSALYFCASSANPVGDEQYFGPGTRLTVT.

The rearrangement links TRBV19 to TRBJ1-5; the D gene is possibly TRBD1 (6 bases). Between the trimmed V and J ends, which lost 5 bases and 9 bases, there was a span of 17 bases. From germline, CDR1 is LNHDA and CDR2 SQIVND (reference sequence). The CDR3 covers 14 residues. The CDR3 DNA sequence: TGTGCCAGTAGTTTACAGGACAGCCGCCGGCCCCAGCATTTT. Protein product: CASSLQDSRRPQHF.

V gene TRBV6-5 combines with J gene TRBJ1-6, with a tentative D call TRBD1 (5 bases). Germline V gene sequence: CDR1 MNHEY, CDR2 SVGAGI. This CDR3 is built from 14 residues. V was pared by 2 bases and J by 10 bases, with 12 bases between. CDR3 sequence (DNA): TGTGCCAGCAGTTACGGGGGTGAGGGGTCACCCCTCCACTTT. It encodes CASSYGGEGSPLHF.

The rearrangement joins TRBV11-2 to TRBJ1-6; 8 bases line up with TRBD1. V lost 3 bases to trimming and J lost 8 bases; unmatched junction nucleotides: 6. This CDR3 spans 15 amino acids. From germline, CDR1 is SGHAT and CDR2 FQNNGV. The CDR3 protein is CASSFLDRADSPLHF. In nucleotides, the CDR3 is TGTGCCAGCAGCTTCTTGGACAGGGCTGATTCACCCCTCCACTTT.

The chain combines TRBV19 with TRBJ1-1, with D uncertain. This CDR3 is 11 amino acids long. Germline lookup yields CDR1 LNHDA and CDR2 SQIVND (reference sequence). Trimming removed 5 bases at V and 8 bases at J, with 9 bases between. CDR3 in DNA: TGTGCCAGTAGTGTGGGCGGAGAAGCTTTCTTT. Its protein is CASSVGGEAFF.

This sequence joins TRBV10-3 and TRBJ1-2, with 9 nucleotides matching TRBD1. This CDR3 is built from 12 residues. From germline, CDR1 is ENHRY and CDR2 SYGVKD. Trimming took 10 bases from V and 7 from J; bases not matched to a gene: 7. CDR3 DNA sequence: TGTGCCACCCAGGACAGGGGAGGTGGCTACACCTTC. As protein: CATQDRGGGYTF.

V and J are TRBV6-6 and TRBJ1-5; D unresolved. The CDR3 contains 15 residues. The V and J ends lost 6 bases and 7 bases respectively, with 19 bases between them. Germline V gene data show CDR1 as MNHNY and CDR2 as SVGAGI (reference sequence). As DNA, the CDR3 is TGTGCCAGCAGCCTTACGGGAGAGGGCTTGCAGCCCCAGCATTTT. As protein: CASSLTGEGLQPQHF.

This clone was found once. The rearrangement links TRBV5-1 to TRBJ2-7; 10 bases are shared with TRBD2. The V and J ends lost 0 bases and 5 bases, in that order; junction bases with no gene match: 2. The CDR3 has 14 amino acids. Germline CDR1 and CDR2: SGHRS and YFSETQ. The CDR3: CASSLALAGDEQYF. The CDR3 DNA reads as TGCGCCAGCAGCTTGGCGCTAGCGGGAGACGAGCAGTACTTC.

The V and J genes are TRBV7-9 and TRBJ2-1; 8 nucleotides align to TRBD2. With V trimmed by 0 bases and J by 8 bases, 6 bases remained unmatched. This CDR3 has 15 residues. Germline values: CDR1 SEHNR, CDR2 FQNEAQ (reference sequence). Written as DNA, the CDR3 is TGTGCCAGCAGCTTAGCTAGCGGGATGCAGGATGAGCAGTTCTTC. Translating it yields CASSLASGMQDEQFF.

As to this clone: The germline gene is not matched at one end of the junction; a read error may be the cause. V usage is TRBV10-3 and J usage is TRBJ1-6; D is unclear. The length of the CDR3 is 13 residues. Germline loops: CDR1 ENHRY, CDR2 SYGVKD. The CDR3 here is CAIRERTYSPLHF. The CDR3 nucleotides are TGTGCCATCCGTGAGCGTACTTATTCACCCCTCCACTTT.

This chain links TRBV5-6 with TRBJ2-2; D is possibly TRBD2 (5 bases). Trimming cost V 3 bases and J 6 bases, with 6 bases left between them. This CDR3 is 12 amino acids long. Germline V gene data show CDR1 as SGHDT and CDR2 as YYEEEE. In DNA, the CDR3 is TGTGCCAGCAGCTGGACTTCCGGGGAGCTGTTTTTT. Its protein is CASSWTSGELFF.

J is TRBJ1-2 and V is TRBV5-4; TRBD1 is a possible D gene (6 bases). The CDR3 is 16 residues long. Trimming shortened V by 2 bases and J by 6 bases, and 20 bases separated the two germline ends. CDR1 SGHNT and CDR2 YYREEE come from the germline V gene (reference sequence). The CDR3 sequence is CASSFGQGSPTNGYTF. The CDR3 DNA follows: TGTGCCAGCAGCTTTGGGCAGGGGTCCCCCACTAATGGCTACACCTTC.

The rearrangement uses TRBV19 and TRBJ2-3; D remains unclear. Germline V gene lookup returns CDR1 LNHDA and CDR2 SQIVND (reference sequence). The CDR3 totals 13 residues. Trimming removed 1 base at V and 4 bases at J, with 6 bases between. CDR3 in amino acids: CASSIGAPDTQYF. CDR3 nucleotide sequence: TGTGCCAGTAGTATAGGAGCGCCAGATACGCAGTATTTT.

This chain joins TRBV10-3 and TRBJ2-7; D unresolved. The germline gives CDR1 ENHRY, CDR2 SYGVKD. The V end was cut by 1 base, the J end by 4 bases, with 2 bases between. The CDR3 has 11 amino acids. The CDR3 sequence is CAISEFYEQYF. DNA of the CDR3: TGTGCCATCAGTGAGTTTTACGAGCAGTACTTC.

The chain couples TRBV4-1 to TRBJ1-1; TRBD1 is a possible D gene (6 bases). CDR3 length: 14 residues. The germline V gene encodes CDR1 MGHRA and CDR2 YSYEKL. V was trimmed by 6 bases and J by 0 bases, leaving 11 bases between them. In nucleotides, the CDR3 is TGCGCCAGCAGAAACAGGGCATTGAACACTGAAGCTTTCTTT. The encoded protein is CASRNRALNTEAFF.

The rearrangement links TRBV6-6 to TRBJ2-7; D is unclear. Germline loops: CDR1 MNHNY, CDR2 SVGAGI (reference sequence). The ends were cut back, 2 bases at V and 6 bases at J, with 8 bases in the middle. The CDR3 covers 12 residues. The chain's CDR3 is CASSYAVIEQYF. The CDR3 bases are TGTGCCAGCAGTTACGCGGTTATCGAGCAGTACTTC.

The chain's CDR3 is CASTTGATYEQYF. The CDR3 nucleotides read TGTGCCAGCACCACCGGGGCGACCTACGAGCAGTACTTC. The V and J genes are TRBV2 and TRBJ2-7, with D perhaps being TRBD1 or TRBD2 (5 bases each). V was cut by 7 bases and J by 2 bases, with 12 bases left in between. This CDR3 region has 13 residues. Germline CDR1 is SNHLY and CDR2 is FYNNEI. The full variable domain, with the rest looked up from reference TRBV2 and TRBJ2-7, is EPEVTQTPSHQVTQMGQEVILRCVPISNHLYFYWYRQILGQKVEFLVSFYNNEISEKSEIFDDQFSVERPDGSNFTLKIRSTKLEDSAMYFCASTTGATYEQYFGPGTRLTVT.

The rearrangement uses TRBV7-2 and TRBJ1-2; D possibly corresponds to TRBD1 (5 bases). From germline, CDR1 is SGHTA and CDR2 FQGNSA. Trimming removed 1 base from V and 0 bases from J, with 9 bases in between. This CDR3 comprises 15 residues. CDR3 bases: TGTGCCAGCAGCTTAGAGTTGGGACCTAACTATGGCTACACCTTC. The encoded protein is CASSLELGPNYGYTF.

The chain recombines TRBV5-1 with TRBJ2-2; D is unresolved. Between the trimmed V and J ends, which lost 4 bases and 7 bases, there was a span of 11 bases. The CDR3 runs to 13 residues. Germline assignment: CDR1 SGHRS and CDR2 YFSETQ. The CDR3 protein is CASSLDGGGELFF. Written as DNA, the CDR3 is TGCGCCAGCAGCCTCGACGGTGGCGGGGAGCTGTTTTTT.

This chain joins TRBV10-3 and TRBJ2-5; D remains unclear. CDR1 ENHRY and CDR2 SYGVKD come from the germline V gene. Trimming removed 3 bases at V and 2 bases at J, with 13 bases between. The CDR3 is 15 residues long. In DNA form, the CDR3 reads TGTGCCATCAGTGACCCGCTGGACCATCAAGAGACCCAGTACTTC. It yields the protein CAISDPLDHQETQYF.

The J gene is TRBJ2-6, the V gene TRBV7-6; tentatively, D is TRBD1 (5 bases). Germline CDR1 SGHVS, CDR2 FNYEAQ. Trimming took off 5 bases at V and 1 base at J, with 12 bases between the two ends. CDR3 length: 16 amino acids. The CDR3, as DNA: TGTGCCAGCAGCGGGGCCCGGCAATCTGGGGCCAACGTCCTGACTTTC. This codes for CASSGARQSGANVLTF.